This entry features one T cell receptor (beta chain) sequence. Antigen specificity is unknown. This specimen comes from a study of T cell responses to AZD1222 COVID-19 vaccine. Looking at the study overall: Second-dose timings of about 4 or about 12 weeks were pooled.

General observations from the study: The sample set comprised mostly white British donors with more females, and clonal diversity was possibly underestimated.

The table came from immunoSEQ multiplex PCR; TCRdb's copy has only in-frame clones and leaves some out. The sample carries 100,000 to 150,000 clones, about 90% recorded once. Trimming stripped 6 bases from V and 5 bases from J, with 10 bases between. The CDR3 is made up of 12 amino acids. Per germline, CDR1 MDHEN and CDR2 SYDVKM. The V and J genes are TRBV28 and TRBJ1-1, with D hard to call. The TCR sequence derives from an adult in good health. The sequences come from peripheral blood, collected on day 0 of AZD1222 vaccination. As DNA, the CDR3 is TGTGCCAGCAGCCAAGTGGTAACTGAAGCTTTCTTT. Its translation: CASSQVVTEAFF.